This paragraph covers one T cell receptor beta chain sequence. This entry is derived from a study of shared clonotypes between healthy human individuals. The CDR3 spans 17 residues. Germline values: CDR1 KGHSH, CDR2 LQKENI. The V and J ends lost 3 bases and 3 bases, in that order; junction bases with no gene match: 12. Profiled with immunoSEQ multiplex PCR; TCRdb holds only in-frame clones, not every one. The sample lists over 1.5 million clones; 98% were seen once. This TCR derives from a young man in good health. The V call is TRBV18, the J call TRBJ1-2; TRBD1 matches 8 bases. Sequencing was performed on naive CD4+ T cells sorted from blood. Subset noted: CD45RA+ positively selected. The chain's CDR3 is CASSPILGTGADYGYTF. In DNA form, the CDR3 reads TGTGCCAGCTCACCCATTCTCGGGACAGGAGCAGACTATGGCTACACCTTC.